The next 27 T cell receptor beta chains were all read from a single sample in a study of cytomegalovirus exposure and HLA in healthy donors. 13 Jbeta primers and 60 Vbeta primers were used for the PCR. The protocol was immunoSEQ multiplex PCR, while the TCRdb copy is restricted to in-frame clones and leaves out a portion. The table has some 150,000 clones, roughly 80% seen once. Sequencing used PBMCs. All receptors derive from a man aged 25-40 years in good health and CMV-seropositive.

The gene calls are TRBV4-1 and TRBJ2-7; D may be TRBD2 (6 bases). The CDR3 length is 17 residues. V was pared by 4 bases and J by 0 bases, with 19 bases between. Germline CDR1 and CDR2: MGHRA and YSYEKL. CDR3 sequence (DNA): TGCGCCAGCAGCCCCCGGACGTTCGGGAGCAGCTCCTACGAGCAGTACTTC. Its protein product is CASSPRTFGSSSYEQYF.

The gene calls are TRBV19 and TRBJ2-7; tentatively, D is TRBD2 (7 bases). Germline assignment: CDR1 LNHDA and CDR2 SQIVND (reference sequence). This CDR3 region has 16 residues. Deletions cut 5 bases from V and 4 bases from J, with 21 bases between. The CDR3 is CASSRRGGGASYEQYF. The CDR3 coding sequence is TGTGCCAGTAGTCGCCGTGGCGGGGGCGCCAGTTACGAGCAGTACTTC. The variable domain in full, completed from reference TRBV19 and TRBJ2-7, reads DGGITQSPKYLFRKEGQNVTLSCEQNLNHDAMYWYRQDPGQGLRLIYYSQIVNDFQKGDIAEGYSVSREKKESFPLTVTSAQKNPTAFYLCASSRRGGGASYEQYFGPGTRLTVT.

The CDR3 protein is CASSVDFEGSTGELFF. In DNA form, the CDR3 reads TGTGCCAGCAGCGTAGATTTTGAGGGATCCACCGGGGAGCTGTTTTTT. This sequence joins TRBV9 and TRBJ2-2, with D possibly TRBD2 on 5 matching bases. Trimming pared 0 bases from V and 4 bases from J, leaving 13 bases between. This CDR3 region has 16 residues. Per the germline V gene, CDR1 is SGDLS and CDR2 is YYNGEE.

V and J are TRBV25-1 and TRBJ2-1; 11 bases line up with TRBD2. The V and J ends lost 5 bases and 4 bases, in that order; junction bases with no gene match: 10. The length of the CDR3 is 17 residues. Germline V gene lookup returns CDR1 MGHDK and CDR2 SYGVNS. CDR3: CASSRTLAGGVYNEQFF. CDR3 sequence (DNA): TGTGCCAGCAGTCGCACCCTAGCGGGGGGCGTATACAATGAGCAGTTCTTC.

This clone came up a few times. The DNA for the CDR3 is TGTGCCAGCAGCTTGAAAGGACATGGCGAGCAGTTCTTC. Encoded protein: CASSLKGHGEQFF. This rearrangement joins TRBV5-4 to TRBJ2-1, with a tentative D call TRBD1 (5 bases). The V end was cut by 1 base, the J end by 10 bases, with 12 bases between. The CDR3 spans 13 residues. Germline CDR1 reads SGHNT; CDR2 reads YYREEE (reference sequence).

The chain combines TRBV28 with TRBJ2-2; 7 bases map to TRBD2. Germline V lookup: CDR1 MDHEN, CDR2 SYDVKM. CDR3 length: 14 amino acids. With V trimmed by 4 bases and J by 6 bases, 5 bases remained unmatched. In nucleotides, the CDR3 is TGTGCCAGCAGTTCCCGGGGGAGGGCCGGGGAGCTGTTTTTT. Translation: CASSSRGRAGELFF. Combining the CDR3 with reference TRBV28 and TRBJ2-2 gives the whole variable domain DVKVTQSSRYLVKRTGEKVFLECVQDMDHENMFWYRQDPGLGLRLIYFSYDVKMKEKGDIPEGYSVSREKKERFSLILESASTNQTSMYLCASSSRGRAGELFFGEGSRLTVL.

A few counts support this clone. The junction departs from the called germline gene at one end, perhaps through a read error. The genes are TRBV5-6 and TRBJ2-1; possible D gene TRBD2, 6 bases. This CDR3 is built from 14 residues. Germline V gene data show CDR1 as SGHDT and CDR2 as YYEEEE. Here the CDR3 DNA reads TGTGCCAGCAGCTTGGGGGACTCCCACAATGAGCAGTTCTTC. Its protein product is CASSLGDSHNEQFF. Using reference TRBV5-6 and TRBJ2-1 for the parts outside the CDR3, the full variable domain is DAGVTQSPTHLIKTRGQQVTLRCSPKSGHDTVSWYQQALGQGPQFIFQYYEEEERQRGNFPDRFSGHQFPNYSSELNVNALLLGDSALYLCASSLGDSHNEQFFGPGTRLTVL.

The chain links TRBV27 to TRBJ2-1; D possibly corresponds to TRBD1 (6 bases). The CDR3 sequence is 13 residues long. The germline gives CDR1 MNHEY, CDR2 SMNVEV (reference sequence). V was cut by 7 bases and J by 9 bases, with 16 bases left in between. The CDR3 sequence: CASTLAPGAEQFF. The DNA for the CDR3 is TGTGCCAGCACCTTAGCCCCAGGGGCTGAGCAGTTCTTC.

Worth noting for this clone: Distinct nucleotide sequences in the sample also encode this CDR3. V usage is TRBV6-1 and J usage is TRBJ1-3; D possibly corresponds to TRBD1 (5 bases). Trimming removed 4 bases at V and 0 bases at J, with 7 bases between. The CDR3 loop spans 14 amino acids. The germline V gene has CDR1 MNHNS and CDR2 SASEGT. The CDR3 sequence is CASSGQSSGNTIYF. Here the CDR3 DNA reads TGTGCCAGCAGTGGACAGAGCTCTGGAAACACCATATATTTT.

The chain links TRBV6-1 to TRBJ1-2; D is uncertain. The CDR3 has 13 amino acids. V was cut by 4 bases and J by 8 bases, with 14 bases left in between. CDR1 MNHNS and CDR2 SASEGT come from the germline V gene. Here the CDR3 DNA reads TGTGCCAGCAGTGCCCACTATCTGCAGGGCTACACCTTC. Amino acids: CASSAHYLQGYTF.

Here the CDR3 DNA reads TGTGCCAGCAGCTTGCAGGGGTCGGGAGGAAACACCATATATTTT. Translating gives CASSLQGSGGNTIYF. The chain uses TRBV7-6 and TRBJ1-3, with D perhaps matching TRBD1 (6 bases). The CDR3 covers 15 residues. Germline V gives CDR1 SGHVS, CDR2 FNYEAQ. Between the trimmed V and J ends, which lost 3 bases and 4 bases, there was a span of 13 bases.

This clone was picked up one time. V is TRBV15 and J is TRBJ2-3; weak D call: TRBD1 (5 bases). The length of the CDR3 is 15 residues. V was shortened by 4 bases and J by 2 bases, with 13 bases between the two germline ends. Looked up from germline, CDR1 is LNHNV and CDR2 is YYDKDF (reference sequence). CDR3 nucleotide sequence: TGTGCCACCAGCAAGAGATGGGGCCTCACAGATACGCAGTATTTT. Translated, it gives CATSKRWGLTDTQYF.

The chain is built from TRBV2 and TRBJ2-7, with 11 bases identical to TRBD1. The CDR3 totals 14 residues. Germline V gene lookup returns CDR1 SNHLY and CDR2 FYNNEI. J gave up 7 bases and V 6 bases, and 8 bases lay outside the gene matches. CDR3 DNA: TGTGCCAGCAGCCGAGGACAGGGGGCGCATGAGCAGTACTTC. Translating gives CASSRGQGAHEQYF.

This chain uses TRBV6-5 with TRBJ1-1, with D possibly TRBD1 on 6 matching bases. The CDR3 runs 14 residues. Germline V gene sequence: CDR1 MNHEY, CDR2 SVGAGI. V was cut by 5 bases and J by 1 base, with 11 bases left in between. The CDR3 DNA reads as TGTGCCAGCAGTGCGTTAGGGGGGAACACTGAAGCTTTCTTT. Protein sequence: CASSALGGNTEAFF.

This clone was counted a few times. J is TRBJ2-7 and V is TRBV2, with D tentatively TRBD1 (5 bases). Germline-derived CDR1 and CDR2 are SNHLY and FYNNEI. Trimming pared 7 bases from V and 6 bases from J, leaving 13 bases between. This CDR3 contains 12 residues. CDR3 residues: CASKRNQGEQYF. The CDR3 coding sequence is TGTGCCAGCAAAAGGAACCAGGGCGAGCAGTACTTC.

V and J are TRBV6-5 and TRBJ1-6, with 8 positions matching TRBD1. Germline lookup yields CDR1 MNHEY and CDR2 SVGAGI. The CDR3 consists of 14 residues. The ends lost 7 bases at V and 10 bases at J; junction bases unmatched: 9. CDR3 nucleotide sequence: TGTGCCAGCACCGCCGACAGGGGAAGCTCACCCCTCCACTTT. Translated: CASTADRGSSPLHF.

The V gene is TRBV7-9, the J gene TRBJ1-1, with a weak D call TRBD1 (6 bases). This CDR3 spans 16 amino acids. Germline CDR1 SEHNR, CDR2 FQNEAQ (reference sequence). The ends were cut back, 5 bases at V and 2 bases at J, with 18 bases in the middle. The CDR3 nucleotides read TGTGCCAGCAGCCTTGGCACAGGGATCGGAAACACTGAAGCTTTCTTT. As protein: CASSLGTGIGNTEAFF.

The CDR3 DNA reads TGTGCCAGTAGTCCAAGGACAGGGGGCAACGACGAGCAGTACTTC. It codes for CASSPRTGGNDEQYF. The chain uses TRBV19 and TRBJ2-7, with 11 bases aligning to TRBD1. J was trimmed by 5 bases and V by 5 bases; bases with no gene match: 8. The CDR3 contains 15 residues. Germline assignment: CDR1 LNHDA and CDR2 SQIVND (reference sequence).

This clone appeared a few times. The chain combines TRBV4-1 with TRBJ2-2; TRBD2 matches at 15 bases. CDR1 and CDR2 from the germline V gene are MGHRA and YSYEKL. J was trimmed by 6 bases and V by 1 base; bases with no gene match: 15. CDR3 length: 21 residues. The CDR3 here is CASSQGAGTSGGRVIPGELFF. The CDR3 coding sequence is TGCGCCAGCAGCCAAGGAGCCGGGACTAGCGGGGGGCGGGTTATCCCCGGGGAGCTGTTTTTT.

This clone has only a few counts. The rearrangement joins TRBV7-8 to TRBJ2-5; 12 bases fit TRBD1. V gave up 5 bases and J gave up 5 bases; unmatched junction bases: 9. The CDR3 extends over 16 amino acids. Germline assignment: CDR1 SGHVS and CDR2 FQNEAQ. The CDR3, as DNA: TGTGCCAGCAGCCTTTCGGGACAGGGGGCAGGGGAGACCCAGTACTTC. Translated: CASSLSGQGAGETQYF.

In this sample, this clone turned up a few times. J is TRBJ1-2 and V is TRBV28; no clear D gene. The CDR3 is made up of 16 amino acids. Germline V lookup: CDR1 MDHEN, CDR2 SYDVKM. V was trimmed by 2 bases and J by 4 bases, leaving 17 bases between them. The chain's CDR3 is CASSLKRQIRSYGYTF. The CDR3 DNA follows: TGTGCCAGCAGTTTAAAACGTCAGATAAGGAGCTATGGCTACACCTTC.

This chain connects TRBV30 to TRBJ2-5, with 10 bases identical to TRBD2. Germline V gene lookup returns CDR1 GTSNPN and CDR2 SVGIG (reference sequence). The CDR3 is 14 amino acids. The V gene end was trimmed by 5 bases and the J gene end by 1 base; junction bases not matched to a gene: 4. CDR3 sequence (DNA): TGTGCCTGGGGTACTAGCGGGGTCCAAGAGACCCAGTACTTC. It specifies CAWGTSGVQETQYF.

The chain couples TRBV7-2 to TRBJ1-6; TRBD1 might be the D (5 bases). Trimming left V 4 bases short and J 10 bases short, with 17 bases between. Germline CDR1 and CDR2: SGHTA and FQGNSA. CDR3 length equals 15 residues. CDR3 sequence (DNA): TGTGCCAGCAGCTCAGATCCAGGGATGGGGTCACCCCTCCACTTT. Protein product: CASSSDPGMGSPLHF.

The V gene is TRBV5-4, the J gene TRBJ1-6; 12 bases align to TRBD1. In germline, CDR1 is SGHNT, CDR2 YYREEE (reference sequence). The J segment lost 10 bases and the V segment lost 5 bases, leaving 7 bases of the junction unmatched. This CDR3 comprises 15 residues. The CDR3 nucleotides are TGTGCCAGCAGTATCGGGACAGGGGGCCGGTCACCCCTCCACTTT. Translation gives CASSIGTGGRSPLHF.

Here the CDR3 reads CSADRNTGELFF. The CDR3 DNA follows: TGCAGCGCCGACAGGAACACCGGGGAGCTGTTTTTT. The chain couples TRBV29-1 to TRBJ2-2; TRBD1 might be the D (5 bases). Germline values: CDR1 SQVTM, CDR2 ANQGSEA. V was cut by 7 bases and J by 1 base, with 7 bases left in between. The length of the CDR3 is 12 residues.

The CDR3 nucleotides read TGCAGTGCTAGAGTCGACAGGGTCGACACCTTC. It is translated as CSARVDRVDTF. This sequence joins TRBV20-1 and TRBJ1-2; 7 bases line up with TRBD1. Germline V gene data show CDR1 as DFQATT and CDR2 as SNEGSKA (reference sequence). The J segment lost 12 bases and the V segment lost 1 base, leaving 5 bases of the junction unmatched. The CDR3 extends over 11 amino acids.

The genes are TRBV11-2 and TRBJ2-3, with 14 bases fitting TRBD2. The CDR3 is made up of 17 amino acids. Germline loops: CDR1 SGHAT, CDR2 FQNNGV. J gave up 0 bases and V 5 bases, and 4 bases lay outside the gene matches. DNA of the CDR3: TGTGCCAGCAGCGGACTAGCGGGGGGAAAAAGCACAGATACGCAGTATTTT. Amino acids: CASSGLAGGKSTDTQYF.